This T cell receptor beta chain came from a study of shared clonotypes between healthy human individuals. Broader study findings: Memory subsets had estimated richness that was generally smaller than that of naive subsets.

About this clone: Its specificity is unknown.

The repertoire was sequenced with immunoSEQ multiplex PCR; TCRdb's copy has only in-frame clones and lacks some. The data show about 2.1 million clones, about 93% seen once. This CDR3 has 15 residues. Trimming stripped 0 bases from V and 0 bases from J, with 10 bases between. Germline loops: CDR1 SGDLS, CDR2 YYNGEE. Terminally differentiated effector memory CD45RA+ cells were excluded from the naive CD8 cells, which were CD45RO-negative and positively selected for CCR7. Sequencing used naive CD8+ T cells from PBMCs. This receptor was identified in a man younger than 35 in good health. Some clones in this sample may be carry-over from other donors' samples. The chain uses TRBV9 and TRBJ2-7; TRBD1 is a possible D gene (6 bases). The CDR3 bases are TGTGCCAGCAGCGTAGGACAGGCAAGCTCCTACGAGCAGTACTTC. As protein: CASSVGQASSYEQYF.